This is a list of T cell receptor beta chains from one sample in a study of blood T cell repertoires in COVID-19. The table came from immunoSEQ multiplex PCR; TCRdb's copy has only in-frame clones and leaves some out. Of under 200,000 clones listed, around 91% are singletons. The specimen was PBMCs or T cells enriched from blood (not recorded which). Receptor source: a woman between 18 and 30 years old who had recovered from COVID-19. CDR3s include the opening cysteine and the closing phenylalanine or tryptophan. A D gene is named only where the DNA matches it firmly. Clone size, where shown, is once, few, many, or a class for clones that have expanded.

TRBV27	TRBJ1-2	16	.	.	TGTGCCAGCGGCACCGTTTGGGGGGAGCTGGTCTATGGCTACACCTTC	CASGTVWGELVYGYTF
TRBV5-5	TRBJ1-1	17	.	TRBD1	TGTGCCAGCAGCTTTCAGCCCTCCGGTTCAGGGGGCACTGAAGCTTTCTTT	CASSFQPSGSGGTEAFF
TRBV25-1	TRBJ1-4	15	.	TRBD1	TGTGCCACCGAGAACAGGGGATTGTCTAATGAAAAACTGTTTTTT	CATENRGLSNEKLFF
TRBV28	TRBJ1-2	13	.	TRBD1	TGTGCCAGCAGACCACAGGGGAACTATGGCTACACCTTC	CASRPQGNYGYTF
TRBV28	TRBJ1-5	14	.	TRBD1	TGTGCCAGCAGTTCTCCAGGGGGGCATCAGCCCCAGCATTTT	CASSSPGGHQPQHF
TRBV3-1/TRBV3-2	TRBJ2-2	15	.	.	TGTGCCAGCAGCCAAGGGTGGGCCAACACCGGGGAGCTGTTTTTT	CASSQGWANTGELFF
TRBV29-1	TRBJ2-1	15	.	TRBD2	TGCAGCGCCGGACTAGCGGGAGGCTCCTACAATGAGCAGTTCTTC	CSAGLAGGSYNEQFF
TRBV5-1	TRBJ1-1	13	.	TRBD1	TGCGCCAGCAGCTACGGGACAGGGGGCTCAGCTTTCTTT	CASSYGTGGSAFF
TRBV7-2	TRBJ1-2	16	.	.	TGTGCCAGCAGCTTGGAAGGCAGGGGCGCTCCCTATGGCTACACCTTC	CASSLEGRGAPYGYTF
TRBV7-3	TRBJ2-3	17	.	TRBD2	TGTGCCAGCAGCTCTACCTCAGCGGGAGGACCCGCAGATACGCAGTATTTT	CASSSTSAGGPADTQYF
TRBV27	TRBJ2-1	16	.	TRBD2	TGTGCCAGCAAACAACATAGCGGGAGCTCCTACAATGAGCAGTTCTTC	CASKQHSGSSYNEQFF
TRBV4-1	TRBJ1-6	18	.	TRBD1	TGCGCCAGCAGCCCACCTCCTACCTCCCGGGACAGGGAGCCACCCCTCCACTTT	CASSPPPTSRDREPPLHF
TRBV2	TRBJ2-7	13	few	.	TGTGCCTCCGGACAGTTCCTCTCCTACGAGCAGTACTTC	CASGQFLSYEQYF
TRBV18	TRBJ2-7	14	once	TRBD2	TGTGCCAGCTCTCCACTAGCGGGAGTTTACGAGCAGTACTTC	CASSPLAGVYEQYF
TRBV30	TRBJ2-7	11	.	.	TGTGCCTGGAGTACAGGGCGCGAGCAGTACTTC	CAWSTGREQYF
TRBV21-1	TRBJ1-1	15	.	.	TGTGCCAGCAGCAAAGAACGACAGATGAACACTGAAGCTTTCTTT	CASSKERQMNTEAFF
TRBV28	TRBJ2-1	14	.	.	TGTGCCAGCAGTTCGCGACGGGGGTACAATGAGCAGTTCTTC	CASSSRRGYNEQFF
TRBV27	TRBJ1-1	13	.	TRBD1	TGTGCTGCAGGGGGACAGTCAAACACTGAAGCTTTCTTT	CAAGGQSNTEAFF
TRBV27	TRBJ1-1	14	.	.	TGTGCCAGCAGCCCGAACTTCATGAACACTGAAGCTTTCTTT	CASSPNFMNTEAFF
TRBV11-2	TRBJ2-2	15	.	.	TGTGCCAGCAGCTTAGTGGTGAGCTACACCGGGGAGCTGTTTTTT	CASSLVVSYTGELFF
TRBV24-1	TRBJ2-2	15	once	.	TGTGCCACCAGTGATGCATCAGGGGCAGGCGGGGAGCTGTTTTTT	CATSDASGAGGELFF
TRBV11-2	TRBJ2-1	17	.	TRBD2	TGTGCCAGCAGCTTAGCCCGGACTAGCGGGAGGTTCAATGAGCAGTTCTTC	CASSLARTSGRFNEQFF
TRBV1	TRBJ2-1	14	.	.	TGCACCAGCAGCCAACCCTTACTCAAGCCCGAGCAGTTCTTC	CTSSQPLLKPEQFF
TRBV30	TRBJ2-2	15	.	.	TGTGCCTGGAATCGTGGCTCCTGGAGGACCGGGGAGCTGTTTTTT	CAWNRGSWRTGELFF
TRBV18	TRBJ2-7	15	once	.	TGTGCCAGCTCACCACCGTCGGGAATCTCCTACGAGCAGTACTTC	CASSPPSGISYEQYF
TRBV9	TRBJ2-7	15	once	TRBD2	TGTGCCAGCAGCGTATCGGGGGGATCGGACTACGAGCAGTACTTC	CASSVSGGSDYEQYF
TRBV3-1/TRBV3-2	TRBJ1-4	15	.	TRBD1	TGTGCCAGCAGCCAAGTTTCAGGGGGCCTTGAAAAACTGTTTTTT	CASSQVSGGLEKLFF
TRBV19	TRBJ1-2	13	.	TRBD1	TGTGCCAGTAGTAATACGGACAGGGGTGGCTACACCTTC	CASSNTDRGGYTF
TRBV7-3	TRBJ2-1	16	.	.	TGTGCCAGCAGCCCCCTGAGCGGCAGCTCCTACAATGAGCAGTTCTTC	CASSPLSGSSYNEQFF
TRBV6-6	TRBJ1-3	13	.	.	TGTGCCAGCAGGCCCGGCAGTAGCAACACCATATATTTT	CASRPGSSNTIYF
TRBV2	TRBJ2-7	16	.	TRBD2	TGTGCCAGCAGCTCAGAGTGGGCGGGAGAGCCGCGAGAGCAGTACTTC	CASSSEWAGEPREQYF
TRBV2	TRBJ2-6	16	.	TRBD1	TGTGCCAGCGGCGCTGACAGGGACTCTGGGGCCAACGTCCTGACTTTC	CASGADRDSGANVLTF
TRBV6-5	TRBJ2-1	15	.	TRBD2	TGTGCCAGCGGACTAGCGGGATGGGTTCACAATGAGCAGTTCTTC	CASGLAGWVHNEQFF
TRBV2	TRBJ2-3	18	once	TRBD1	TGTGCCACCGTTGGGACAGGGGTTTCTATCACTAGCACAGATACGCAGTATTTT	CATVGTGVSITSTDTQYF
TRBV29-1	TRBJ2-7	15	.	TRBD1	TGCAGCGTTGAACTTCCGACCGGGACAGCCTACGAGCAGTACTTC	CSVELPTGTAYEQYF
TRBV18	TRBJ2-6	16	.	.	TGTGCCAGCTCACCGTCGACGGGGGTTGGGGCCAACGTCCTGACTTTC	CASSPSTGVGANVLTF
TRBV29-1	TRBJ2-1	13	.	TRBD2	TGCAGCACCTGGACTAGCGGGAGCTATGAGCAGTTCTTC	CSTWTSGSYEQFF
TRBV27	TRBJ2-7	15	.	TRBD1	TGTGCCAGCAGTTTAAGTGCGACAGGGGGCTACGAGCAGTACTTC	CASSLSATGGYEQYF
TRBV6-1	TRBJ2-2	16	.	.	TGTGCCAGCAGTGAACTAACAGTGGGTAACACCGGGGAGCTGTTTTTT	CASSELTVGNTGELFF
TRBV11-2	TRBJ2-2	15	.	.	TGTGCCAGCAGCTTATGGGCCGGGATCGCCGGGGAGCTGTTTTTT	CASSLWAGIAGELFF
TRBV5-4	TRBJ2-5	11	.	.	TGTGCCAGCAGCTTCGTGGAGACCCAGTACTTC	CASSFVETQYF
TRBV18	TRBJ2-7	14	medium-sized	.	TGTGCCAGCTCACCACTCCCAGGTAACTACGAGCAGTACTTC	CASSPLPGNYEQYF
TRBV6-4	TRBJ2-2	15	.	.	TGTGCCAGCAGTGTTACCCTGGGCGAGACCGGGGAGCTGTTTTTT	CASSVTLGETGELFF
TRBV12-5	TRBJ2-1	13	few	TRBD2	TGTGCTAGCACTAGCGACCTCTACAATGAGCAGTTCTTC	CASTSDLYNEQFF
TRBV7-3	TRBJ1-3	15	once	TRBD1	TGTGCCAGCAGCCAGACAGGGAAGGAGGGAAACACCATATATTTT	CASSQTGKEGNTIYF
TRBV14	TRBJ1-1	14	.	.	TGTGCCAGCAGCCAATTCTCGGGGTCCACTGAAGCTTTCTTT	CASSQFSGSTEAFF
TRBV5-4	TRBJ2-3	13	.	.	TGTGCCAGCAAAGACGGGATCACAGATACGCAGTATTTT	CASKDGITDTQYF
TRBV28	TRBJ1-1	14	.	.	TGTGCCAGCATCCGGGCAGGGGACAACACTGAAGCTTTCTTT	CASIRAGDNTEAFF
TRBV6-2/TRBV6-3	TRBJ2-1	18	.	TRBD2	TGTGCCAGCAGTTACTCGTTGGCGGGAGTCCCCCCTGGCAATGAGCAGTTCTTC	CASSYSLAGVPPGNEQFF
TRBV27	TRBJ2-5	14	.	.	TGTGCCAGCAGTTTTGCAGGGAAGCAAGAGACCCAGTACTTC	CASSFAGKQETQYF
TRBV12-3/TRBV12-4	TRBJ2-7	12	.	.	TGTGCCAGCAGTCCAGGAACCTACGAGCAGTACTTC	CASSPGTYEQYF
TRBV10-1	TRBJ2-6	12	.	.	TGCGCCAGCAGGAGAGGGGCCAACGTCCTGACTTTC	CASRRGANVLTF